This section outlines one TCR beta chain sequence together with its context. The CDR3 totals 12 residues. V lost 7 bases to trimming and J lost 4 bases, with 13 bases between them. Per germline, CDR1 SQVTM and CDR2 ANQGSEA. The sample is drawn from a study of blood T cell repertoires in COVID-19. At the level of the study: COVID-19 samples collected from the United States, Italy and Spain covered acute and convalescent phases. The analysed material was cDNA or gDNA that came from T cells, B-cell-depleted T cells, or PBMCs.

How the authors handled the data: Amplification from reference gene primers served as the basis for estimated nucleated cell counts. TCRdb keeps only in-frame clones here, not all; method: immunoSEQ multiplex PCR. That table supplies the V and J calls and clone size; D and trimming were determined from the DNA. Of 200,000 to 300,000 clones in the sample, 86% were seen once. The material sequenced was peripheral blood. The V and J genes are TRBV29-1 and TRBJ1-2; TRBD1 might be the D (6 bases). The TCR was taken from a man in his forties or fifties who had recovered from COVID-19. CDR3 in DNA: TGCAGCGCCATGGGGGGGCCCTATGGCTACACCTTC. This gives the protein CSAMGGPYGYTF.